These 19 T cell receptor beta chains originate from one sample sequenced in a study of molecular identifiers for immune sequencing clone quantification (dated by TCRdb to the late 2010s). The receptor library was made with PCR. Instrument on record: NextSeq 500. TCRdb handled the public reads itself, with Q25 trimming in fastp and clone calling in MiXCR, and kept productive beta chains. Entries that share a CDR3 protein sequence are merged under the most common genes and DNA. This sample lists around 460,000 distinct CDR3 sequences; under 30% were detected once. Approximately 0.76% of the sample is in the top ten clones. The sequenced material came from naive CD8+ T cells from blood, with Jurkat cell RNA spiked in. The intended sense of this specimen's cell subset or site label: FACS-sorted CD8+CD4-CCR7+CD45RA+ naive T cells. Receptors were obtained from a human donor in good health. Some libraries in this study had Jurkat cell RNA spiked in.

The DNA of the CDR3 is TGTGCCAGCAGTGGCCCCCGACGGGGGGAGGCCTACGAGCAGTACTTC. Encoded protein: CASSGPRRGEAYEQYF. The chain is built from TRBV25-1 and TRBJ2-7, with 7 bases that match TRBD2. The ends lost 4 bases at V and 2 bases at J; junction bases unmatched: 11. Germline CDR1 MGHDK, CDR2 SYGVNS. CDR3 size: 16 residues.

The chain links TRBV4-2 to TRBJ2-1, with 12 positions matching TRBD2. Trimming at V came to 0 bases and at J to 6 bases, leaving 3 bases not matched to a gene. Germline lookup yields CDR1 LGHNA and CDR2 YNFKEQ. The CDR3 runs to 16 residues. The chain's CDR3 is CASSQELAGGFNEQFF. Written as DNA, the CDR3 is TGTGCCAGCAGCCAAGAACTAGCGGGAGGTTTCAATGAGCAGTTCTTC.

As concerns this clonotype: A read error is possible here, since a much larger clone lies one base away. CDR3 amino acids: CSVGSGGMNEKPFF. The CDR3 nucleotides are TGCAGCGTTGGGAGCGGGGGGATGAATGAAAAACCGTTTTTT. The chain combines TRBV29-1 with TRBJ1-4; tentatively, D is TRBD1 (5 bases). CDR1 is SQVTM, CDR2 ANQGSEA, per germline. This CDR3 contains 14 residues. Full variable domain (outside the CDR3, taken from reference TRBV29-1 and TRBJ1-4): SAVISQKPSRDICQRGTSLTIQCQVDSQVTMMFWYRQQPGQSLTLIATANQGSEATYESGFVIDKFPISRPNLTFSTLTVSNMSPEDSSIYLCSVGSGGMNEKPFFGSGTQLSVL.

This rearrangement joins TRBV4-1 to TRBJ2-7, with 7 bases aligning to TRBD2. Germline V gives CDR1 MGHRA, CDR2 YSYEKL. The CDR3 consists of 17 residues. The V segment lost 1 base and the J segment 1 base; nucleotides outside the gene matches: 10. The CDR3 sequence: CASSQVSPAGVSYEQYF. The CDR3 bases are TGCGCCAGCAGCCAAGTTTCACCCGCGGGAGTTTCCTACGAGCAGTACTTC.

This clonotype was recorded at least ten times. The CDR3 reads CASSYSTSGYYEQYF. CDR3 nucleotides: TGTGCCAGCAGTTACTCAACTAGCGGTTACTACGAGCAGTACTTC. V and J are TRBV6-6 and TRBJ2-7; 8 bases fit TRBD2. CDR1 and CDR2 from the germline V gene are MNHNY and SVGAGI (reference sequence). The V and J ends lost 0 bases and 3 bases, in that order; junction bases with no gene match: 4. CDR3 size: 15 residues.

The J gene is TRBJ1-2, the V gene TRBV28; 9 bases agree with TRBD1. The germline CDR1 and CDR2 sequences are MDHEN and SYDVKM. This CDR3 comprises 16 residues. The V and J ends lost 5 bases and 3 bases, in that order; junction bases with no gene match: 10. CDR3 nucleotides: TGTGCCAGCAGTACTCTACGACAGGGGGGGGACTATGGCTACACCTTC. Amino acid sequence: CASSTLRQGGDYGYTF.

This clonotype was recorded many times. The V call is TRBV29-1, the J call TRBJ2-3, with 16 bases matching TRBD2. The junction had 11 bases not matched to a gene; V was cut back by 6 bases and J by 2 bases. This CDR3 region has 18 residues. Germline V gene data show CDR1 as SQVTM and CDR2 as ANQGSEA. Here the CDR3 reads CSVHAGTSGRGPTDTQYF. CDR3 DNA sequence: TGCAGCGTGCACGCTGGGACTAGCGGGAGGGGCCCCACAGATACGCAGTATTTT.

About this clonotype itself: This CDR3 is missing its conserved last phenylalanine or tryptophan, likely due to a read error. This chain joins TRBV29-1 and TRBJ2-7; the match to TRBD2 covers 7 bases. V lost 5 bases and J lost 4; bases outside the gene matches: 14. The germline V gene encodes CDR1 SQVTM and CDR2 ANQGSEA. The CDR3 extends over 15 amino acids. The CDR3 is CSVREETSWIYEQYI. CDR3 coding DNA: TGCAGCGTTCGGGAAGAGACTAGCTGGATATACGAGCAGTACATC.

V is TRBV28 and J is TRBJ2-3, with D uncertain. CDR1 is MDHEN, CDR2 SYDVKM, per germline. The V end was cut by 2 bases, the J end by 2 bases, with 17 bases between. The length of the CDR3 is 17 residues. The CDR3 region is CASSLHPMAYPTDTQYF. CDR3 DNA sequence: TGTGCCAGCAGTTTACACCCTATGGCCTACCCCACAGATACGCAGTATTTT.

This clonotype occurred many times. V and J are TRBV29-1 and TRBJ1-5; D remains ambiguous. This CDR3 region has 14 residues. Germline V gene data show CDR1 as SQVTM and CDR2 as ANQGSEA. Deletions cut 5 bases from V and 0 bases from J, with 11 bases between. This CDR3 is CSVLDGYSNQPQHF. As DNA, the CDR3 is TGCAGCGTTCTAGACGGATATAGCAATCAGCCCCAGCATTTT. The variable domain in full, completed from reference TRBV29-1 and TRBJ1-5, reads SAVISQKPSRDICQRGTSLTIQCQVDSQVTMMFWYRQQPGQSLTLIATANQGSEATYESGFVIDKFPISRPNLTFSTLTVSNMSPEDSSIYLCSVLDGYSNQPQHFGDGTRLSIL.

This clonotype has ten or more counts. The CDR3 DNA follows: TGCGCCAGCAGCCAACATAACACAGGGAACCAGCCCCAGCATTTT. Translated: CASSQHNTGNQPQHF. This chain uses TRBV4-1 with TRBJ1-5, with D perhaps matching TRBD1 (6 bases). Trimming removed 2 bases from V and 7 bases from J, with 15 bases in between. The CDR3 totals 15 residues. Germline values: CDR1 MGHRA, CDR2 YSYEKL.

To note about this clonotype: A single base separates this from a much larger clone, so it may be a read error. The rearrangement joins TRBV6-5 to TRBJ1-2; D unclear. Germline V lookup: CDR1 MNHEY, CDR2 SVGAGI. V shed 6 bases and J shed 2 bases, with 16 bases lying between them. CDR3 length equals 15 residues. The CDR3 region is CASSNVLDGNYGYTF. CDR3 sequence (DNA): TGTGCCAGCAGCAACGTACTGGACGGCAACTATGGCTACACCTTC.

This chain connects TRBV30 to TRBJ2-3; weak D call: TRBD2 (10 bases). This CDR3 is built from 20 residues. Trimming took off 3 bases at V and 8 bases at J, with 36 bases between the two ends. Germline assignment: CDR1 GTSNPN and CDR2 SVGIG (reference sequence). CDR3 nucleotide sequence: TGTGCCTGGAGGAACACAGGGGGCGAGGGGACTAGCGTCATCCTCGGTACGCAGTATTTT. Translated: CAWRNTGGEGTSVILGTQYF.

As concerns this clonotype: An end of the junction differs from the germline gene, which may be a read error. This sequence joins TRBV15 and TRBJ2-5; D is perhaps TRBD2 (5 bases). This CDR3 has 17 amino acids. Germline loops: CDR1 LNHNV, CDR2 YYDKDF (reference sequence). CDR3 sequence (DNA): TGTGCCACCAGCGGAGATAAGGCTCCAGCGGATTTGGAGACCCAGTACTTC. Protein product: CATSGDKAPADLETQYF.

V and J are TRBV4-3 and TRBJ2-7; tentatively, D is TRBD2 (6 bases). With 0 bases removed from V and 2 bases from J, the gap between germline ends came to 23 bases. In germline, CDR1 is LGHNA, CDR2 YSLEER. The CDR3 sequence is 19 residues long. CDR3 DNA: TGCGCCAGCAGCCAAGATATCGAACTCAGACGGGAGAATCCCTACGAGCAGTACTTC. Translation gives CASSQDIELRRENPYEQYF.

This clonotype was counted between two and nine times. V and J are TRBV19 and TRBJ2-7; D is uncertain. The CDR3 is made up of 13 amino acids. Germline V gene sequence: CDR1 LNHDA, CDR2 SQIVND (reference sequence). The V end lost 3 bases, the J end lost 3 bases, and 9 bases lay between the germline ends. The CDR3 bases are TGTGCCAGTAGTATCGCCCTGGTCTACGAGCAGTACTTC. It specifies CASSIALVYEQYF.

This clonotype was found a few times. The chain is built from TRBV4-1 and TRBJ1-1; D uncertain. V shed 6 bases and J shed 1 base, with 6 bases lying between them. Germline CDR1 and CDR2: MGHRA and YSYEKL. The CDR3 runs 12 residues. The CDR3 loop is CASRSQNTEAFF. For the CDR3, the DNA is TGCGCCAGCAGGAGCCAGAACACTGAAGCTTTCTTT.

V gene TRBV10-1 combines with J gene TRBJ2-3; TRBD1 matches 8 bases. With V trimmed by 8 bases and J by 2 bases, 6 bases remained unmatched. Germline V gene data show CDR1 as WNHNN and CDR2 as SYGVQD (reference sequence). The length of the CDR3 is 14 residues. The CDR3 loop is CASRHRGITDTQYF. DNA of the CDR3: TGCGCCAGCCGCCACAGGGGGATCACAGATACGCAGTATTTT.

The table lists this clonotype with many counts. The junction and the germline gene differ at one end; a read error may be behind it. The chain couples TRBV12-3 or TRBV12-4 to TRBJ1-3, with D perhaps TRBD1 (5 bases). This CDR3 spans 16 amino acids. The CDR3 sequence is CASSIAGPFSGNTIYF. The CDR3 nucleotides are TGTGCCAGCAGTATAGCAGGGCCCTTCTCTGGAAACACCATATATTTT.